This entry describes one T cell receptor (beta chain). Trimming pared 8 bases from V and 0 bases from J, leaving 19 bases between. CDR1 SQVTM and CDR2 ANQGSEA come from the germline V gene. The CDR3 totals 15 residues. MiXCR, applied by TCRdb to the 5' RACE reads, yields one record per CDR3 protein. The table lists just under 550,000 distinct CDR3 sequences, approximately 14% of them singletons. The data stem from a study of identical twins. Another study also made use of these data, one on yellow fever vaccine responses in identical twins.

This sequence originates from a woman between 18 and 30 years old in good health. J is TRBJ1-1 and V is TRBV29-1; D perhaps matches TRBD1 (6 bases). Sequencing was performed on CD4+ T cells sorted from blood. For the CDR3, the DNA is TGCAGCTGCAAAGGAAGCCAGGGGATGAACACTGAAGCTTTCTTT. Its protein is CSCKGSQGMNTEAFF.